This TCR beta chain originates from a study of T cell changes during pregnancy in multiple sclerosis. Method: immunoSEQ multiplex PCR; TCRdb's copy keeps in-frame clones and lacks some. The sample gives roughly 40,000 clones, 91% of which show up once; approximately 0.7% is in the top ten. This CDR3 contains 15 residues. Trimming cost V 3 bases and J 7 bases; bases outside gene matches: 7. CDR1 and CDR2 (germline): LNHDA, SQIVND (reference sequence). The sample was CD4+ T cells from peripheral blood mononuclear cells, taken before pregnancy. The receptor was isolated from a female donor with multiple sclerosis, enrolled in a pregnancy study. The chain employs TRBV19 and TRBJ2-2; 8 bases match TRBD1. The CDR3 region is CASSMVARGRGELFF. As DNA, the CDR3 is TGTGCCAGTAGTATGGTTGCCAGGGGGCGCGGGGAGCTGTTTTTT.